This section outlines one T cell receptor (beta chain) sequence together with its context. The germline CDR1 and CDR2 sequences are MDHEN and SYDVKM. CDR3 length: 13 amino acids. V lost 5 bases and J lost 3; bases outside the gene matches: 0. Authors' data handling: For nucleated cells, counts were estimated from reference gene primer amplification. Sequenced by immunoSEQ multiplex PCR; TCRdb stores in-frame clones only, minus some. V and J calls and clone size follow that table, whereas D and trimming were derived from the DNA. This sample has about 200,000 clones; around 85% occur once, and the top ten carry roughly 14%. The sample is drawn from a study of blood T cell repertoires in COVID-19. Study details: There were acute and convalescent COVID-19 samples, and they came from the United States, Italy and Spain. From T cells, B-cell-depleted T cells, or PBMCs came the material, which was cDNA or gDNA.

Sequenced material: peripheral blood. The receptor comes from a man aged 45 to 65 who had recovered from COVID-19. The chain uses TRBV28 and TRBJ2-1; 8 positions agree with TRBD2. The CDR3 DNA reads as TGTGCCAGCAGTACTAGCGGCTACAATGAGCAGTTCTTC. It codes for CASSTSGYNEQFF.